This entry describes one T cell receptor (beta chain). The antigen is undetermined. The CDR3 length is 12 residues. The V end was cut by 1 base, the J end by 8 bases, with 6 bases between. CDR1 and CDR2 (germline): GTSNPN, SVGIG (reference sequence). This sample is drawn from a study of T cell responses to AZD1222 COVID-19 vaccine. Study-level background: The analysis combined second doses at about 4 or about 12 weeks. Study observations and caveats: Breadth and depth of Spike-specific TCRs rose after two AZD1222 doses. Donor demographics were predominantly white British with a female majority; clonal diversity may be underestimated. Repertoire sampling was restricted to post-peak T cell response timepoints.

The repertoire was sequenced with immunoSEQ multiplex PCR; TCRdb's copy has only in-frame clones and lacks some. Here the sample spans tens of thousands of clones, approximately 90% being singletons. The material was peripheral blood, obtained on day 0 of AZD1222 vaccination. This chain links TRBV30 with TRBJ1-6; D unclear. This clonotype was sampled from an adult in good health. CDR3 bases: TGTGCCTGGAGTGGGACCGATTCACCCCTCCACTTT. Its translation: CAWSGTDSPLHF.